The rows below give T cell receptor beta chains drawn from one sample of a study of T cell repertoires in cytomegalovirus infection. No antigen is known for these receptors. MiXCR, run by TCRdb on the reads, gives a single entry per CDR3 protein. The sample shows about 7,500 distinct CDR3 sequences, about 60% of them seen only once. Sequencing used PBMCs, sequenced either directly or after in vitro stimulation (not recorded which). Receptors were obtained from a human donor in good health (CMV status not recorded). Some clones in this sample may be carry-over from other donors' samples. Each CDR3 is given with its conserved first and last residue. Each record gives: clone size, CDR3 length, J gene, D gene, V gene, CDR3 DNA, CDR3 protein. The D gene is left open where the match is weak. Clone size is stated in some rows and not others, as once, few, many or a class when expanded.

many 15 TRBJ1-2 - TRBV11-2 TGTGCCAGCAGCTTAGTTTATGTGAGGGAGAGTGGCTACACCTTC CASSLVYVRESGYTF
- 15 TRBJ2-7 TRBD1 TRBV24-1 TGTGCCACCAGTGATAGTCGGGACAGGAACTACGAGCAGTACTTC CATSDSRDRNYEQYF
- 19 TRBJ1-5 TRBD1 TRBV19 TGTGCAAGTAGTTCAATATATACCGGGACAGGTGAAGAAAATCCGCCCCAGCATTTT CASSSIYTGTGEENPPQHF
once 14 TRBJ1-2 TRBD1 TRBV4-2 TGTGCCAGCATAGGACAGGGGGCGATTAATGGCTACACCTTC CASIGQGAINGYTF
- 16 TRBJ2-7 TRBD2 TRBV20-1 TGCAGTGCCAATCGAGCGGGAGGTTCTATAGCGTACGAGCAGTACTTC CSANRAGGSIAYEQYF
- 24 TRBJ1-1 TRBD1 TRBV24-1 TGTGCCACCAGTGATCGTACCGGGACAGGGTCCTCCACTATCTCCCAACTGATGAACACTGAAGCTTTCTTT CATSDRTGTGSSTISQLMNTEAFF
few 15 TRBJ2-3 - TRBV6-6 TGTGCCAGCACCATTGTAGAGTCTAGCACAGATACGCAGTATTTT CASTIVESSTDTQYF
many 18 TRBJ2-3 - TRBV11-2 TGTGCCAGCAGCTCCCTGGGCGATAGCGGTTTCTACACAGATACGCAGTATTTT CASSSLGDSGFYTDTQYF
- 13 TRBJ1-6 - TRBV7-6 TGTGCCAGCAGCCCGAACCTTAATTCACCCCTCCACTTT CASSPNLNSPLHF
medium-sized 16 TRBJ2-5 - TRBV5-1 TGCGCCAGCAGCTTGAGAAGCGATCTCCCACAAGAGACCCAGTACTTC CASSLRSDLPQETQYF
few 13 TRBJ1-5 - TRBV27 TGTGCCAGAAGTGCAGGGTCTGGGCAGCCCAAGCCTTTT CARSAGSGQPKPF
once 16 TRBJ2-1 - TRBV7-2 TGTGCCAGCAGCTTAATTAGAATATCCACCTACAATGAGCAGTTCTTC CASSLIRISTYNEQFF
- 15 TRBJ1-1 - TRBV2 TGTGCCAGCAGTGATCCGGCAGCCCAGGGCACTGAAGCTTTCTTT CASSDPAAQGTEAFF
medium-sized 12 TRBJ2-5 TRBD1 TRBV5-1 TGCGCCAGCCGGCGGGACAGGGAGACCCAGTACTTC CASRRDRETQYF
many 11 TRBJ1-1 - TRBV19 TGTGCCAGTATCGGTGGCACTGAAGCTTTCTTT CASIGGTEAFF
- 14 TRBJ1-6 TRBD1 TRBV19 TGTGCCAGCCGGGGACAGGGAGAAGGTTCACCCCTCCACTTT CASRGQGEGSPLHF
- 18 TRBJ2-3 TRBD2 TRBV19 TGTGCCAGTAGAATGTACGGACTAGGTTGTCTTAACACAGATACGCCGTATTTT CASRMYGLGCLNTDTPYF
- 15 TRBJ1-5 TRBD1 TRBV6-1 TGTGCCAGCAGTCCCCTCGACAGGGGCAATCAGCCCCAGCATTTT CASSPLDRGNQPQHF
- 15 TRBJ1-5 - TRBV7-6 TGTGCCAGCCGCCCCGAAACATACAGCCATCAGCCCCAGCCTTTT CASRPETYSHQPQPF
- 15 TRBJ1-5 - TRBV7-6 TGTGCCAGCAGCACCGAAACATACAGCAAGCAGCCCCATCATTTT CASSTETYSKQPHHF
few 13 TRBJ1-6 - TRBV11-1 TGTGCCAGCAGCTTAGCAGGGAATTCACCCCTCCACTTT CASSLAGNSPLHF